This T cell receptor beta chain is drawn from a study of cytomegalovirus exposure and HLA in healthy donors. Study details: The Caucasian-associated ancestry cluster held 65% to 90% of some 420 genotyped donors. The study, taken as a whole, reports: With high specificity and sensitivity, the classifier reportedly diagnosed cytomegalovirus status. CMV antigen specificity was confirmed in vitro for a few CMV-associated chains.

Vbeta (60) and Jbeta (13) primers were used in the PCR. Using immunoSEQ multiplex PCR, the repertoire was profiled, and TCRdb retains in-frame clones only, with some absent. Altogether over 100,000 clones are present, nearly 80% being singletons, with the ten largest covering 5.8%. There were likely unrecorded immune exposures, though donors were nominally healthy when sampled. V lost 6 bases to trimming and J lost 0 bases, with 21 bases between them. The CDR3 covers 18 residues. The V gene's germline CDR1 is LGHNA and CDR2 YSLEER. This clone was seen a handful of times. Its antigen is undetermined. This sequence originates from a man aged 55-75 years in good health and CMV-seropositive. V is TRBV4-3 and J is TRBJ1-3, with D unresolved. Sequenced input: PBMCs. CDR3 bases: TGCGCCAGCAGTGCGGGGAGCTCTACTACTTTCTCTGGAAACACCATATATTTT. This sequence encodes CASSAGSSTTFSGNTIYF.